One sample yielded the 10 T cell receptor beta chains listed below, sequenced in a study of T cells in Graves' hyperthyroidism and ophthalmopathy. TCR beta CDR3 region amplification was performed from RNA transcripts. Initially, a first-round RT-PCR of the TCR CDR3 employed the HTBI primer set. TCRdb reanalysed the multiplex PCR reads using MiXCR and keeps one entry per CDR3 protein. The sample has 94,000 or so distinct CDR3 sequences, over 50% seen once. Sequencing was done on a sample of blood. The receptors come from a woman between 40 and 55 years old with Graves' hyperthyroidism.

The chain carries TRBV5-1 and TRBJ2-5; no clear D. V shed 5 bases and J shed 5 bases, with 22 bases lying between them. This CDR3 has 16 amino acids. In germline, CDR1 is SGHRS, CDR2 YFSETQ. The CDR3, as DNA: TGCGCCAGCAGGAACAGCGTCACCGGGTTGAGCGAGACCCAGTACTTC. This codes for CASRNSVTGLSETQYF.

To note about this clonotype: The junction and the germline gene differ at one end; a read error may be behind it. The chain is built from TRBV7-9 and TRBJ1-4; unclear D gene. Germline lookup yields CDR1 SEHNR and CDR2 FQNEAQ (reference sequence). This CDR3 contains 14 residues. DNA for the CDR3: TGCGCCAGCAGCCTCGGGTCAACTAATGAAAAACTGTTTTTT. Protein sequence: CASSLGSTNEKLFF.

This clonotype showed up just a few times. The chain recombines TRBV12-3 or TRBV12-4 with TRBJ2-7; D might be TRBD2 (6 bases). The ends were cut back, 2 bases at V and 1 base at J, with 21 bases in the middle. This CDR3 spans 18 amino acids. The CDR3 is CASSLTGATGVESYEQYF. DNA of the CDR3: TGTGCCAGCAGTTTAACTGGGGCTACGGGGGTTGAGTCCTACGAGCAGTACTTC.

The V and J genes are TRBV14 and TRBJ1-2; 8 nucleotides match TRBD1. Germline CDR1 and CDR2: SGHDN and FVKESK. With V trimmed by 7 bases and J by 4 bases, 8 bases remained unmatched. CDR3 length equals 14 residues. CDR3 nucleotide sequence: TGTGCCAGCATCCAGCAGGGGGCCAGCTATGGCTACACCTTC. Translation: CASIQQGASYGYTF. The full variable domain, its missing parts supplied by reference TRBV14 and TRBJ1-2, is EAGVTQFPSHSVIEKGQTVTLRCDPISGHDNLYWYRRVMGKEIKFLLHFVKESKQDESGMPNNRFLAERTGGTYSTLKVQPAELEDSGVYFCASIQQGASYGYTFGSGTRLTVV.

The chain combines TRBV19 with TRBJ2-2; TRBD1 matches at 7 bases. The CDR3 is made up of 14 amino acids. V shed 6 bases and J 3 bases; nucleotides not matched to a gene: 4. Germline V gene data show CDR1 as LNHDA and CDR2 as SQIVND (reference sequence). This chain's CDR3 is CASRTTGYTGELFF. CDR3 nucleotide sequence: TGTGCCAGTAGAACGACAGGGTACACCGGGGAGCTGTTTTTT.

Notes on this clonotype: Being one base from a much bigger clone, this may be a read error. This CDR3 is missing its conserved last phenylalanine or tryptophan, likely due to a read error. Here the CDR3 reads CASSQETGTVYEQYL. The CDR3 nucleotides are TGCGCCAGCAGCCAAGAAACAGGGACCGTATACGAGCAGTACCTC. This sequence joins TRBV4-1 and TRBJ2-7; D is perhaps TRBD1 (6 bases). Germline V gene sequence: CDR1 MGHRA, CDR2 YSYEKL. Trimming took off 0 bases at V and 4 bases at J, with 13 bases between the two ends. The CDR3 length is 15 residues.

V usage is TRBV5-8 and J usage is TRBJ1-6; no clear D. The CDR3 loop spans 14 amino acids. V was shortened by 0 bases and J by 6 bases, with 7 bases between the two germline ends. Germline V gene lookup returns CDR1 SGHTS and CDR2 YDEGEE. The CDR3 loop reads CASSLGVLNSPLHF. CDR3 bases: TGTGCCAGCAGCTTGGGGGTGCTTAATTCACCCCTCCACTTT.

The chain has TRBV12-3 or TRBV12-4 and TRBJ2-3; D is tentatively TRBD1 or TRBD2 (5 bases each). Trimming left V 0 bases short and J 1 base short, with 8 bases between. The CDR3 has 15 amino acids. Written as DNA, the CDR3 is TGTGCCAGCAGTTTAGCGGGGGTGGGCACAGATACGCAGTATTTT. Amino acid sequence: CASSLAGVGTDTQYF.

The chain uses TRBV10-3 and TRBJ1-3, with D hard to call. The germline V and J ends were trimmed by 5 bases and 0 bases, with 5 bases remaining between them. CDR3 size: 13 residues. Germline CDR1 reads ENHRY; CDR2 reads SYGVKD. The CDR3 is CAISPGSGNTIYF. The CDR3 DNA reads as TGTGCCATCAGTCCTGGCTCTGGAAACACCATATATTTT.

The chain carries TRBV10-2 and TRBJ1-6, with D uncertain. Trimming took off 3 bases at V and 7 bases at J, with 7 bases between the two ends. The CDR3 extends over 13 amino acids. From germline, CDR1 is WSHSY and CDR2 SAAADI. Here the CDR3 reads CASSDFGNSPLHF. The CDR3 DNA sequence: TGCGCCAGCAGTGACTTCGGAAATTCACCCCTCCACTTT.